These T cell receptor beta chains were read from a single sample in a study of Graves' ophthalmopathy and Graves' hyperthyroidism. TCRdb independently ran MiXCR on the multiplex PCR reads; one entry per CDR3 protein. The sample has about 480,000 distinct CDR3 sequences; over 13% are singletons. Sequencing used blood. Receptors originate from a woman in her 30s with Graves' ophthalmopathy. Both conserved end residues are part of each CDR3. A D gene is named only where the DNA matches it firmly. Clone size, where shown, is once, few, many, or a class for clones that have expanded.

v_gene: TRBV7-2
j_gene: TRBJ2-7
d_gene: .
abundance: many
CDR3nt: TGTGCCAGCAGCCCCCACCACCTTTACGAGCAGTACTTC
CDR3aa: CASSPHHLYEQYF

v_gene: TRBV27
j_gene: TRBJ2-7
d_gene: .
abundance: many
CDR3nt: TGTGCCAGCAGTACATCGGACAGTATCAACTCCTACGAGCAGTACTTC
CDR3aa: CASSTSDSINSYEQYF

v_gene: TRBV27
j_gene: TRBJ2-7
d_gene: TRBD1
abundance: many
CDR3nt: TGTGCCAGCAGTGGACAGGGGCTACACGAGCAGTACTTC
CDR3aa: CASSGQGLHEQYF

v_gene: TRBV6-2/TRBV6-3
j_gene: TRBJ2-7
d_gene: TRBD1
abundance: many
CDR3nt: TGTGCCAGCAGGGGACAGGACAGGCCCCCCTACGAGCAGTACTTC
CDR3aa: CASRGQDRPPYEQYF

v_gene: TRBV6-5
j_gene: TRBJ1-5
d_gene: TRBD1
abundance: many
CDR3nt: TGTGCCAGCAGGCCCCCAGGGGGTGGTCAGCCCCAGCATTTT
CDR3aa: CASRPPGGGQPQHF

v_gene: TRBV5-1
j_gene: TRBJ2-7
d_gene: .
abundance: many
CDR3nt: TGCGCCAGCCGACAAAGGGGTTCGAGCTACGAGCAGTACTTC
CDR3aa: CASRQRGSSYEQYF

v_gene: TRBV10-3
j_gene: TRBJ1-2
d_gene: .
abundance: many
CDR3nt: TGTGCCATCAGCCAACAGGGCCCCTCCGCAGCTAACTATGGCTACACCTTC
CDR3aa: CAISQQGPSAANYGYTF

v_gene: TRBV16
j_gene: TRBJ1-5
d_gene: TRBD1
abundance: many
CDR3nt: TGTGCCAGCAGCCAATGGGGGTCTTCAGGGGGTCAGAATCAGCCCCAGCATTTT
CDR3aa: CASSQWGSSGGQNQPQHF

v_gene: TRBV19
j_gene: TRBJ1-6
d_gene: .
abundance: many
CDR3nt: TGTGCCAGTACGGGGGGGGTGAATTCACCCCTCCACTTT
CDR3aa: CASTGGVNSPLHF

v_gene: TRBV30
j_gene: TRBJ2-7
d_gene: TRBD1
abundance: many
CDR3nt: TGTGCCTGGAGCCCAAGCTGGACAGGGCTTGTCCCCTACGAGCAGTACTTC
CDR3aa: CAWSPSWTGLVPYEQYF

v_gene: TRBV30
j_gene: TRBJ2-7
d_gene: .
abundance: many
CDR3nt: TGTGCCTGGACCCGAAGGGGACCGGGTGAGCAGTACTTC
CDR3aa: CAWTRRGPGEQYF

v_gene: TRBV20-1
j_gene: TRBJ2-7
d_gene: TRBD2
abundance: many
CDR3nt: TGCAGTGCTGATCCGGGACTAGCGGGGGGGTACGAGCAGTACTTC
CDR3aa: CSADPGLAGGYEQYF

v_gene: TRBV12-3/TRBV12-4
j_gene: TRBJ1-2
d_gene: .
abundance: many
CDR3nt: TGTGCCAGCAGCCGCTACCCGACCACGGCTAACTATGGCTACACCTTC
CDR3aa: CASSRYPTTANYGYTF

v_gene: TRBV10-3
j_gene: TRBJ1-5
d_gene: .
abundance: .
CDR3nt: TGTGCCAACAGTGAGTCTGGGGGCTACGGCCAGCCCCAGCATTTT
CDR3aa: CANSESGGYGQPQHF

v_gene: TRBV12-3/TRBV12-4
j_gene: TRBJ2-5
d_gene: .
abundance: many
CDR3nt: TGTGCCAGCAGTTTGGGGAAAGGAGAGACCCAGTACTTC
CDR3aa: CASSLGKGETQYF

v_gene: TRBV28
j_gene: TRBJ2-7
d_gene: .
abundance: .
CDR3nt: TGTGCCAGCAGACCCAGGGGCGATTTTCCCTACGAGCAGTACTTC
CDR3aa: CASRPRGDFPYEQYF

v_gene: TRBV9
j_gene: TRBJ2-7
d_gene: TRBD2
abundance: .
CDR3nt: TGTGCCAGCAGCCGAGCAGCGGGAGGGCCTTACGAGCAGTACTTC
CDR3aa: CASSRAAGGPYEQYF

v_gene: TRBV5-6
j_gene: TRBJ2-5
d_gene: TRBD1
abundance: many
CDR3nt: TGTGCCAGCAGCTTGGTAACGGACAGGGGAGAGACCCAGTACTTC
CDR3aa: CASSLVTDRGETQYF

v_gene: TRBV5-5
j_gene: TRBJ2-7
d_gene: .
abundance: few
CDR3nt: TGTGCCAGCAGCTTGGAAGGGGCCCGCTACGAGCAGTACTTC
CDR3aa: CASSLEGARYEQYF

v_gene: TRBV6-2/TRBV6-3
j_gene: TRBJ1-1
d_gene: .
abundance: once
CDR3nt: TGTGCCAGCACTCCCGGGAAGTATAACACTGAAGCTTTCTTT
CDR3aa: CASTPGKYNTEAFF

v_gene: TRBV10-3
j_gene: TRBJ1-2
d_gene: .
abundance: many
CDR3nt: TGTGCCATCAGTGAGCTCTATGGCTACACCTTC
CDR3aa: CAISELYGYTF

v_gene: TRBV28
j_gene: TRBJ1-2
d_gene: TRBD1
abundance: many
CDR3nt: TGTGCCAGCCGCCCCATCCCCGTGACAGGGAATATTAAGGATGGCTACACCTTC
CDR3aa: CASRPIPVTGNIKDGYTF

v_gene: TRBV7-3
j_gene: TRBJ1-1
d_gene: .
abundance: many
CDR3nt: TGTGCCAGCAGCTCCCTTGGAGGCAGGGGTTTATCTGAAGCTTTCTTT
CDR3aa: CASSSLGGRGLSEAFF

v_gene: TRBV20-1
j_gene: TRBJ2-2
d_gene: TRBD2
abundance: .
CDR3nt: TGCAGTGCTAGAGATTTGTCTAGCGGGAGGGCCCCCGGGGAGCTGTTTTTT
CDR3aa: CSARDLSSGRAPGELFF

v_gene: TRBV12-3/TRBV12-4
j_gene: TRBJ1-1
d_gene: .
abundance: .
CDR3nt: TGTGCCAGCAGTTCTGACAGTCTAATCACTGAAGCTTTCTTT
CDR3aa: CASSSDSLITEAFF

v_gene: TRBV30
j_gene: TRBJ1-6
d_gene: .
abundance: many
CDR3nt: TGTGCCTGGAATCGGGACCACAATTCACCCCTCCACTTT
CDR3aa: CAWNRDHNSPLHF

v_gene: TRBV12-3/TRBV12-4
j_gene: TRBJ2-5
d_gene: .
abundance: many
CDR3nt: TGTGCCAGCAGAGCGTACCAAGAGACCCAGTACTTC
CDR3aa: CASRAYQETQYF

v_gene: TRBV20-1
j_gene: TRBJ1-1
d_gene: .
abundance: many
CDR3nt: TGCAGTGCTAGAGACACTTTGAACACTGAAGCTTTCTTT
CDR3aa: CSARDTLNTEAFF

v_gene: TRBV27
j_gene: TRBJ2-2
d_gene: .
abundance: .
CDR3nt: TGTGCCAGCAGTTTAGTAGCTTCCGGGGAGCTGTTTTTT
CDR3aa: CASSLVASGELFF

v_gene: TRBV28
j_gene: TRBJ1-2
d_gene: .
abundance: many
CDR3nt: TGTGCCAGCGGTTCCGCCTATGGCTACACCTTC
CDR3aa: CASGSAYGYTF

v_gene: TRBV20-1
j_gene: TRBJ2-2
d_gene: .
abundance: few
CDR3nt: TGCAGTGCTAGAGATCTTACCGGGGAGCTGTTTTTT
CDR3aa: CSARDLTGELFF

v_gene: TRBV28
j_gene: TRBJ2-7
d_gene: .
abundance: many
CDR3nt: TGTGCCAGCAACCCCCCTCTGGGCGGAAAAAGCTCCTACGAGCAGTACTTC
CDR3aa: CASNPPLGGKSSYEQYF

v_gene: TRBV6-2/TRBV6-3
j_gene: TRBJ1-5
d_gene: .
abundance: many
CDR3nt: TGTGCCAGCAGTCCCCGAGGATCGGATGATAGCAATCAGCCCCAGCATTTT
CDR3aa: CASSPRGSDDSNQPQHF

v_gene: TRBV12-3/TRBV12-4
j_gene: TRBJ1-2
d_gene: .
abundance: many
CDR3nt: TGTGCCAGCAACTCTTGGCATGGCTACACCTTC
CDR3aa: CASNSWHGYTF

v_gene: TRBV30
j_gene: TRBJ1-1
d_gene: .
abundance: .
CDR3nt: TGTGCCTGGAGTCCGAGCGGAACTGAAGCTTTCTTT
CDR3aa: CAWSPSGTEAFF

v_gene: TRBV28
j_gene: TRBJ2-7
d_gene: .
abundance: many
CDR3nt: TGTGCCAGCAGTCCCCCGGGGTGGGTGATTTCGCAGTACTTC
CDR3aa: CASSPPGWVISQYF

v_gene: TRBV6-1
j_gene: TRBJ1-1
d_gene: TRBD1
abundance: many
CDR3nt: TGTGCCAGCAGTCGGGGACAGAAAGCTTTCTTT
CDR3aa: CASSRGQKAFF

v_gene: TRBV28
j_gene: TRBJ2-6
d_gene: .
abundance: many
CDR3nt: TGTGCCAGCAGTTTACGGGTGGGGTCTGGGGCCAACGTCCTGACTTTC
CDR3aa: CASSLRVGSGANVLTF

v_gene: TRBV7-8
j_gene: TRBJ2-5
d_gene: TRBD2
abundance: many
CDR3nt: TGTGCCAGCAGCTTAGTGGGGAGGGAAGAGACCCAGTACTTC
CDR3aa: CASSLVGREETQYF

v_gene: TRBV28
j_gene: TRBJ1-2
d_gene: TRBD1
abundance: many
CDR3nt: TGTGCCAGCAAAAAGGGGGCTGGATATGGCTACACCTTC
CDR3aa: CASKKGAGYGYTF

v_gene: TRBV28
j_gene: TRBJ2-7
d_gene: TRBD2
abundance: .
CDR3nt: TGTGCCAGCCTCACCCCTAGCGGACGTTCCTACGAGCAGTACTTC
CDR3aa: CASLTPSGRSYEQYF

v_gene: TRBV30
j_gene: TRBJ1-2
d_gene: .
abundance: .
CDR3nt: TGTGCCTGGAGTGTACAGGGTGCAGGGTTCGGCTACACCTTC
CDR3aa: CAWSVQGAGFGYTF

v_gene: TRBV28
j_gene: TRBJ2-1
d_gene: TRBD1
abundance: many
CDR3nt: TGTGCCAGCAGTTTCAGGGACAGGGGGGACTACAATGAGCAGTTCTTC
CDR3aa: CASSFRDRGDYNEQFF

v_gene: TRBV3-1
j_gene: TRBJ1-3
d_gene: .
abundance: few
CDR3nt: TGTGCCAGCAGCCAAGGACAGACGCGCCGATCTGGAAACACCATATATTTT
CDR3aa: CASSQGQTRRSGNTIYF

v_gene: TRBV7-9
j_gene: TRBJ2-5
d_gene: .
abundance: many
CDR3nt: TGTGCCAGCAGCTTATCAAGGGTAGAGACCCAGTACTTC
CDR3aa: CASSLSRVETQYF

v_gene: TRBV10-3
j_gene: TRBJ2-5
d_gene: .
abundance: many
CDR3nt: TGTGCCATCAGTACTGACAGATACCAAGAGACCCAGTACTTC
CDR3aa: CAISTDRYQETQYF

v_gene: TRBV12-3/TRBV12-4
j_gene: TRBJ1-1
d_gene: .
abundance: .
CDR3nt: TGTGCCAGTAGTTTTACGGCTGAAGCTTTCTTT
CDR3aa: CASSFTAEAFF

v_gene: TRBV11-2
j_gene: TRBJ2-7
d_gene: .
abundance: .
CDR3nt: TGTGCCAGCAGCTTAGAGGACCGCAGGTACGAGCAGTACTTC
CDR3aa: CASSLEDRRYEQYF

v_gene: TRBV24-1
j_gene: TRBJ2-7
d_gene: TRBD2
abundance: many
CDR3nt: TGTGCCAGCCCTACGCGGGGGGCCTCCTACGAGCAGTACTTC
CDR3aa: CASPTRGASYEQYF

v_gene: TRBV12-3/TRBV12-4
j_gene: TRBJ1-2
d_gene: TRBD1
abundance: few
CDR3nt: TGTGCCAGACCCGGACAGGGCATCCCCTATGGCTACACCTTC
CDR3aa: CARPGQGIPYGYTF

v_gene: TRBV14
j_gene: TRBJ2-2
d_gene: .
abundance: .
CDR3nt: TGTGCCAGCAGCCAGGTACCCCAGACCGGGGAGCTGTTTTTT
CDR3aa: CASSQVPQTGELFF

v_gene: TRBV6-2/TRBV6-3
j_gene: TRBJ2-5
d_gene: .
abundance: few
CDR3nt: TGTGCCAGCGGGGGGCCCCAAGAGACCCAGTACTTC
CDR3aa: CASGGPQETQYF

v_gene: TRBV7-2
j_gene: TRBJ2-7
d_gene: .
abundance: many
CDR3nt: TGTGCCAGCAGCCCAGGTGGAGTACTGGGCGAGCAGTACTTC
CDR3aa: CASSPGGVLGEQYF

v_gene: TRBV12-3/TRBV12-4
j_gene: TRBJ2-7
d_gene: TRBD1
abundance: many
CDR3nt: TGTGCCAGCAGTTTCGAATACAGGGGCTACGAGCAGTACTTC
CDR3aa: CASSFEYRGYEQYF

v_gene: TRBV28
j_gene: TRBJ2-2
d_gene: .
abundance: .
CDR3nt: TGTGCCAGCAGTTCCCGGACAGAATACACCGGGGAGCTGTTTTTT
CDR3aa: CASSSRTEYTGELFF